Listed below are T cell receptor beta chains from one sample, sequenced in a study of blood T cell repertoires in COVID-19. Generated by immunoSEQ multiplex PCR, the TCRdb table keeps only in-frame clones and is missing some. The sample yields 25,000 to 35,000 clones, 72% seen once. The sequencing input was peripheral blood. These receptors came from a boy aged 2-15 years with active or convalescent COVID-19. CDR3s include the opening cysteine and the closing phenylalanine or tryptophan. The order of the fields is J gene, V gene, CDR3 length, CDR3 protein.

j_gene: TRBJ1-6; v_gene: TRBV5-1; len: 19; CDR3aa: CASSRRPGQGESYNSPLHF
j_gene: TRBJ2-1; v_gene: TRBV5-1; len: 14; CDR3aa: CASSRTSGYNEQFF
j_gene: TRBJ2-3; v_gene: TRBV4-2; len: 14; CDR3aa: CASSQGTSADTQYF
j_gene: TRBJ1-1; v_gene: TRBV10-3; len: 12; CDR3aa: CAISEQGIEAFF
j_gene: TRBJ2-6; v_gene: TRBV11-2; len: 15; CDR3aa: CASSRSDSGANVLTF
j_gene: TRBJ2-2; v_gene: TRBV2; len: 13; CDR3aa: CATSGGRTGELFF
j_gene: TRBJ1-1; v_gene: TRBV5-1; len: 13; CDR3aa: CASSLTKNTEAFF
j_gene: TRBJ1-1; v_gene: TRBV7-2; len: 17; CDR3aa: CASSLDSPGGFGTEAFF
j_gene: TRBJ1-6; v_gene: TRBV6-5; len: 16; CDR3aa: CASSYFPGGDNSPLHF
j_gene: TRBJ1-1; v_gene: TRBV29-1; len: 13; CDR3aa: CSVSDRGNTEAFF
j_gene: TRBJ1-5; v_gene: TRBV7-2; len: 13; CDR3aa: CASSLSLDQPQHF
j_gene: TRBJ2-1; v_gene: TRBV27; len: 14; CDR3aa: CASSTNRGLEEQFF
j_gene: TRBJ1-2; v_gene: TRBV30; len: 12; CDR3aa: CACEQGADGYTF
j_gene: TRBJ2-1; v_gene: TRBV4-1; len: 15; CDR3aa: CASSRLGGGASEQFF
j_gene: TRBJ1-2; v_gene: TRBV9; len: 15; CDR3aa: CASSAQGGQGNGYTF
j_gene: TRBJ2-1; v_gene: TRBV11-3; len: 13; CDR3aa: CASSFGLNNEQFF
j_gene: TRBJ2-3; v_gene: TRBV6-5; len: 14; CDR3aa: CASSYRGRTDTQYF
j_gene: TRBJ1-2; v_gene: TRBV5-1; len: 15; CDR3aa: CASSFLGQGASGYTF
j_gene: TRBJ2-3; v_gene: TRBV10-2; len: 14; CDR3aa: CASSGLAGVVTQYF
j_gene: TRBJ2-7; v_gene: TRBV6-5; len: 13; CDR3aa: CASRATGGREQYF
j_gene: TRBJ2-5; v_gene: TRBV18; len: 16; CDR3aa: CASSPQRGLPEETQYF
j_gene: TRBJ1-2; v_gene: TRBV19; len: 15; CDR3aa: CASRERDRGLYGYTF
j_gene: TRBJ2-7; v_gene: TRBV2; len: 17; CDR3aa: CASRRGWGQGLSYEQYF
j_gene: TRBJ2-3; v_gene: TRBV7-2; len: 17; CDR3aa: CASSRRAVAGDKHTQYF
j_gene: TRBJ1-3; v_gene: TRBV5-5; len: 16; CDR3aa: CASSLLRGRSGNTIYF
j_gene: TRBJ2-3; v_gene: TRBV3-1/TRBV3-2; len: 17; CDR3aa: CASSPIGASGSQNTQYF
j_gene: TRBJ1-5; v_gene: TRBV4-3; len: 14; CDR3aa: CASSQETGNQPQHF
j_gene: TRBJ2-4; v_gene: TRBV20-1; len: 11; CDR3aa: CSASRTGKMNF
j_gene: TRBJ2-5; v_gene: TRBV30; len: 14; CDR3aa: CAWSEGAGGETQYF
j_gene: TRBJ2-7; v_gene: TRBV6-5; len: 14; CDR3aa: CASQQTSGPGEQYF
j_gene: TRBJ1-5; v_gene: TRBV5-8; len: 15; CDR3aa: CASSFWGQRDQPQHF
j_gene: TRBJ2-5; v_gene: TRBV7-2; len: 15; CDR3aa: CASASSGGSRETQYF
j_gene: TRBJ1-5; v_gene: TRBV2; len: 17; CDR3aa: CASSELSAAYSNQPQHF
j_gene: TRBJ2-7; v_gene: TRBV10-3; len: 16; CDR3aa: CAPPHKVREAAYEQYF
j_gene: TRBJ2-2; v_gene: TRBV7-3; len: 17; CDR3aa: CASSLTTLGIHTGELFF
j_gene: TRBJ1-1; v_gene: TRBV6-4; len: 16; CDR3aa: CASSVGAQTRNTEAFF
j_gene: TRBJ2-7; v_gene: TRBV6-2/TRBV6-3; len: 16; CDR3aa: CASSYSPSGLSYEQYF
j_gene: TRBJ1-4; v_gene: TRBV7-9; len: 13; CDR3aa: CASSPQGAEKLFF
j_gene: TRBJ1-5; v_gene: TRBV10-1; len: 18; CDR3aa: CASPWGDGVLGGNQPQHF
j_gene: TRBJ1-2; v_gene: TRBV13; len: 18; CDR3aa: CASSLGPRQARFRYGYTF
j_gene: TRBJ2-5; v_gene: TRBV7-2; len: 17; CDR3aa: CASSFGSGTGGKETQYF
j_gene: TRBJ1-2; v_gene: TRBV24-1; len: 12; CDR3aa: CATSQGLGGYTF
j_gene: TRBJ2-1; v_gene: TRBV11-2; len: 15; CDR3aa: CASSVTSGSYNEQFF
j_gene: TRBJ1-2; v_gene: TRBV14; len: 14; CDR3aa: CASSQAGQGYGYTF
j_gene: TRBJ2-3; v_gene: TRBV5-4; len: 15; CDR3aa: CASSLMVGGADTQYF
j_gene: TRBJ2-3; v_gene: TRBV5-6; len: 14; CDR3aa: CASSPGLSTDTQYF